This TCR beta chain was sequenced for a study of shared clonotypes between healthy human individuals. Study background: Donors were a couple of women and three men aged 18 to 49.

Study-wide findings and caveats: Non-shared clonotypes had lower generation probabilities than those shared by all four donors.

Per germline, CDR1 ENHRY and CDR2 SYGVKD. This CDR3 comprises 12 residues. Deletions cut 7 bases from V and 6 bases from J, with 9 bases between. Assay used: immunoSEQ multiplex PCR; TCRdb lists only in-frame clones, some missing. This sample has over 1.5 million clones, with 95% to 99% found just once. Concerning this clone: Its matching antigen is unknown.

The sequence derives from a man between 25 and 39 years old in good health. Input material: naive CD4+ T cells sorted from blood. As for subset: CD45RA+ positively selected. V usage is TRBV10-3 and J usage is TRBJ2-2; possible D gene TRBD1, 6 bases. CDR3 residues: CAITEGAGELFF. CDR3 DNA sequence: TGTGCCATCACCGAGGGGGCCGGGGAGCTGTTTTTT.